This T cell receptor (beta chain) was observed in a study of blood T cell repertoires in COVID-19. In the study overall: Spain, Italy and the United States supplied samples that represented acute and convalescent COVID-19. PBMCs, B-cell-depleted T cells, or T cells provided the cDNA or gDNA that made up the material.

Original analysis: By means of reference gene primer amplification, nucleated cell counts were estimated. Only in-frame clones appear in the TCRdb table, and some are missing; sequencing was by immunoSEQ multiplex PCR. V and J calls and clone size follow that table, whereas D and trimming were derived from the DNA. The table shows 130,000 to 150,000 clones, with about 76% occurring only once. The sequenced sample was peripheral blood. This sequence was found in an elderly man with acute or convalescent COVID-19.

Here the CDR3 DNA reads TGTGCCAGCAGCCAGTCGGCGGGGAACTCCTACGAGCAGTACTTC. Its protein product is CASSQSAGNSYEQYF. The rearrangement joins TRBV7-3 to TRBJ2-7; the D gene is possibly TRBD2 (6 bases). Trimming took 5 bases from V and 0 from J, leaving 14 bases between them. There are 15 residues in the CDR3. Germline CDR1 SGHTA, CDR2 FQGTGA.